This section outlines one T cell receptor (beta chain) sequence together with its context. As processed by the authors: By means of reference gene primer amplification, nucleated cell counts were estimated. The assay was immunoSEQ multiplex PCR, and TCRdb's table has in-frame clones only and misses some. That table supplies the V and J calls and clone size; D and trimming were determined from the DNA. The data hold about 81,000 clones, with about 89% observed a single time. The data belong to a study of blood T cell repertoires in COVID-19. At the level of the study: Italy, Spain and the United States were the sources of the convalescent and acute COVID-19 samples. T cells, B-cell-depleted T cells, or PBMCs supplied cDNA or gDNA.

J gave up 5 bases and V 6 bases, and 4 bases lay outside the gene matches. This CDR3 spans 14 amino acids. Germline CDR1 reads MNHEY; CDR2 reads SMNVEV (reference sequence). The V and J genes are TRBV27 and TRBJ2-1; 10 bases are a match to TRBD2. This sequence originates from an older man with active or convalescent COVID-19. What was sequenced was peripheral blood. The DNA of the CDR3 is TGTGCCAGCAGAGCGGGGGGGCCCAACAATGAGCAGTTCTTC. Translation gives CASRAGGPNNEQFF.